The 5 T cell receptor beta chains given below trace back to one sample, sequenced in a study of T cell changes during pregnancy in multiple sclerosis. The data were produced by immunoSEQ multiplex PCR, yet TCRdb's version contains in-frame clones alone and is incomplete. The data contain roughly 35,000 clones, 88% of them singletons. This material consisted of CD4+ T cells from peripheral blood mononuclear cells, taken before pregnancy. The receptor set was obtained from a female donor with multiple sclerosis, enrolled in a pregnancy study.

V and J are TRBV9 and TRBJ2-6, with D tentatively TRBD2 (5 bases). The V and J ends lost 2 bases and 5 bases respectively, with 11 bases between them. This CDR3 is built from 15 residues. CDR1 is SGDLS, CDR2 YYNGEE, per germline. CDR3 amino acids: CASSVEGGWANVLTF. The CDR3 nucleotides read TGTGCCAGCAGCGTTGAGGGTGGCTGGGCCAACGTCCTGACTTTC.

In its sample, this clone was seen a few times. The rearrangement links TRBV19 to TRBJ1-2, with 10 nucleotides matching TRBD1. Germline V gene data show CDR1 as LNHDA and CDR2 as SQIVND (reference sequence). The CDR3 runs 14 residues. After removal of 3 bases from V and 6 bases from J, the junction contained 4 bases not matched to a gene. The DNA for the CDR3 is TGTGCCAGTAGTATGGCAGACAGGGGGCATGGCTACACCTTC. Residues: CASSMADRGHGYTF.

This chain uses TRBV19 with TRBJ2-2; no reliable D call. The CDR3 is 15 amino acids. Germline V CDR1 and CDR2: LNHDA, SQIVND (reference sequence). Between the trimmed V and J ends, which lost 3 bases and 3 bases, there was a span of 11 bases. The CDR3 DNA is TGTGCCAGTAGTATGAGGCAGCTTGACACCGGGGAGCTGTTTTTT. Translation gives CASSMRQLDTGELFF.

The chain joins TRBV10-3 to TRBJ1-2; 8 nucleotides align to TRBD1. J was trimmed by 4 bases and V by 6 bases; bases with no gene match: 4. CDR1 is ENHRY, CDR2 SYGVKD, per germline. CDR3 length: 13 amino acids. CDR3 protein: CAIRQGEGYGYTF. The CDR3 DNA reads as TGTGCCATCAGACAGGGGGAAGGCTATGGCTACACCTTC.

The chain combines TRBV19 with TRBJ2-7; 9 bases are a match to TRBD1. J was trimmed by 6 bases and V by 5 bases; bases with no gene match: 8. Per the germline V gene, CDR1 is LNHDA and CDR2 is SQIVND (reference sequence). The CDR3 contains 14 residues. CDR3: CASSPRDRAGEQYF. The DNA of the CDR3 is TGTGCCAGTAGTCCTAGGGACAGGGCCGGCGAGCAGTACTTC.